Sequencing of this TCR beta chain was carried out in a study of blood T cell repertoires in COVID-19. The method was immunoSEQ multiplex PCR; TCRdb's version includes in-frame clones alone and lacks a portion of them. The table lists roughly 73,000 clones, around nine tenths of them singletons, with roughly 28% in the top ten. The germline V gene has CDR1 SGDLS and CDR2 YYNGEE. The V and J ends lost 3 bases and 7 bases, in that order; junction bases with no gene match: 10. The CDR3 length is 15 residues. The chain has TRBV9 and TRBJ1-2; 9 bases are a match to TRBD1. Sequencing was performed on peripheral blood. The TCR originated in a woman aged 80 or older with active or convalescent COVID-19. CDR3 region: CASSGDRARHSGYTF. The CDR3 DNA is TGTGCCAGCAGCGGGGACAGGGCACGCCATAGTGGCTACACCTTC. Together with reference TRBV9 and TRBJ1-2, the CDR3 gives the full variable domain: DSGVTQTPKHLITATGQRVTLRCSPRSGDLSVYWYQQSLDQGLQFLIQYYNGEERAKGNILERFSAQQFPDLHSELNLSSLELGDSALYFCASSGDRARHSGYTFGSGTRLTVV.